This entry lists 10 T cell receptor beta chains sequenced from one sample in a study of blood T cell repertoires in COVID-19. Some clones are missing from TCRdb's copy, which holds only in-frame ones; the method was immunoSEQ multiplex PCR. The sample shows more than 300,000 clones, more than 75% of them seen only once. Sequencing input: PBMCs or T cells enriched from blood (not recorded which). The receptors here all came from a woman aged 18-29 years who had recovered from COVID-19.

This sequence joins TRBV9 and TRBJ1-1, with 7 bases matching TRBD1. The germline gives CDR1 SGDLS, CDR2 YYNGEE. There are 15 residues in the CDR3. V gave up 4 bases and J gave up 3 bases; unmatched junction bases: 9. CDR3 loop: CASSLQQGPHTEAFF. CDR3 DNA: TGTGCCAGCAGCCTTCAACAGGGGCCACACACTGAAGCTTTCTTT.

This chain uses TRBV5-1 with TRBJ2-5; a weak D match, TRBD2 (5 bases). V was shortened by 0 bases and J by 2 bases, with 11 bases between the two germline ends. The CDR3 sequence is 15 residues long. Germline V gene lookup returns CDR1 SGHRS and CDR2 YFSETQ. The CDR3 DNA sequence: TGCGCCAGCAGCTTGGAATTTCCGGGGCAAGAGACCCAGTACTTC. This translates into CASSLEFPGQETQYF.

The count of this clone is one. At one end, the junction sequence differs from germline, possibly due to a read error. The CDR3 coding sequence is TGTGCCAGCAGTCTCACAGGGGGCTCTGGGGACTTC. It specifies CASSLTGGSGDF. J is TRBJ2-7 and V is TRBV2; 9 bases map to TRBD1. This CDR3 comprises 12 residues. Per germline, CDR1 SNHLY and CDR2 FYNNEI.

The rearrangement joins TRBV9 to TRBJ1-6; D ambiguous. The CDR3 has 15 amino acids. Germline V gene data show CDR1 as SGDLS and CDR2 as YYNGEE. V lost 0 bases and J 6 bases, leaving 10 bases between the germline ends. The CDR3 DNA follows: TGTGCCAGCAGCGTAGAGAGGGCCACTAATTCACCCCTCCACTTT. Protein: CASSVERATNSPLHF. The full variable domain, in which reference TRBV9 and TRBJ1-6 provide the parts outside the CDR3, is DSGVTQTPKHLITATGQRVTLRCSPRSGDLSVYWYQQSLDQGLQFLIQYYNGEERAKGNILERFSAQQFPDLHSELNLSSLELGDSALYFCASSVERATNSPLHFGNGTRLTVT.

This sequence joins TRBV12-2 and TRBJ2-5; the table's D gene call, TRBD2, was not cross checked with the DNA. TRBV12-2 has pseudogene status. The CDR3 loop spans 16 amino acids. The CDR3 region is CASRLVVGPLQETQYF. DNA of the CDR3: TGTGCAAGTCGCTTAGTGGTTGGCCCACTACAAGAGACCCAGTACTTC.

This clone showed up just once. CDR3 residues: CATSDRSEGGESNQPQHF. For the CDR3, the DNA is TGTGCCACCAGTGATAGGTCGGAAGGGGGCGAAAGCAATCAGCCCCAGCATTTT. The chain combines TRBV24-1 with TRBJ1-5, with 7 bases fitting TRBD1. Per the germline V gene, CDR1 is KGHDR and CDR2 is SFDVKD. Losses at the gene ends were 3 bases for V and 1 base for J; bases not matched to a gene: 11. The length of the CDR3 is 18 residues.

The chain uses TRBV5-1 and TRBJ2-5; perhaps TRBD2 as D (6 bases). Germline assignment: CDR1 SGHRS and CDR2 YFSETQ. This CDR3 is 14 amino acids long. Deletions cut 0 bases from V and 3 bases from J, with 9 bases between. The CDR3 is CASSLGASEETQYF. CDR3 bases: TGCGCCAGCAGCTTGGGAGCTAGCGAAGAGACCCAGTACTTC.

This rearrangement joins TRBV7-2 to TRBJ1-5; 10 bases map to TRBD1. This CDR3 comprises 15 residues. Trimming removed 0 bases from V and 7 bases from J; junction bases left unmatched: 3. Germline CDR1 and CDR2: SGHTA and FQGNSA. CDR3 sequence: CASSLAGQGKQPQHF. Written as DNA, the CDR3 is TGTGCCAGCAGCTTAGCGGGACAGGGGAAGCAGCCCCAGCATTTT.

The rearrangement links TRBV7-3 to TRBJ2-1; 7 nucleotides line up with TRBD2. The CDR3 extends over 14 amino acids. In germline, CDR1 is SGHTA, CDR2 FQGTGA. V shed 4 bases, J shed 3 bases, and the junction held 3 bases outside the gene matches. CDR3 nucleotides: TGTGCCAGCAGCTATGGCGGGGGCTACAATGAGCAGTTCTTC. It specifies CASSYGGGYNEQFF.

The rearrangement joins TRBV11-2 to TRBJ1-5; D is unresolved. This CDR3 comprises 13 residues. Trimming took off 0 bases at V and 6 bases at J, with 6 bases between the two ends. The germline V gene encodes CDR1 SGHAT and CDR2 FQNNGV. Here the CDR3 DNA reads TGTGCCAGCAGCTTAGAAAGAGGTCAGCCCCAGCATTTT. Translated, it gives CASSLERGQPQHF.